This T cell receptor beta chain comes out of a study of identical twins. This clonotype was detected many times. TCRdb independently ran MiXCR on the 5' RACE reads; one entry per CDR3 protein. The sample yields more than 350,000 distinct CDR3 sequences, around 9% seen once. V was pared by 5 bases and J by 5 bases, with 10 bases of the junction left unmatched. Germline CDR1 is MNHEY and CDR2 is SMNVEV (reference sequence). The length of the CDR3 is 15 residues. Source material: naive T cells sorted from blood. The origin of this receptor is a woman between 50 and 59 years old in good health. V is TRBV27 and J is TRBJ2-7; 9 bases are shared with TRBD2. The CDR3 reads CASSLAGGGRNEQYF. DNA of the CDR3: TGTGCCAGCAGTCTGGCGGGAGGGGGGCGAAACGAGCAGTACTTC.